This T cell receptor (beta chain) was sequenced during a study of monozygotic twins with inflammatory bowel disease. Notes on this clonotype: Its target is not known.

TCRdb reprocessed the 5' RACE reads, with one entry per CDR3 protein and no DNA. Recorded for this sample: about 130,000 distinct CDR3 sequences. The CDR3 contains 17 residues. Looked up from germline, CDR1 is MGHRA and CDR2 is YSYEKL. Study-level findings and limits: Resolution of different T cell subtypes was not achieved. Evidence did not back any single strong signal or clonotype linked to IBD. Clonotypes shared with others were fewer in IBD patients than in healthy twins, especially with disease activity. Differing immunosuppressive treatments may have added variability to patient repertoires.

The TCR sequence derives from a human donor with ulcerative colitis or Crohn's disease, or a healthy co-twin of an affected twin (not recorded which). Sequencing used blood. The chain combines TRBV4-1 with TRBJ2-3; with no DNA, the TCRdb D assignment of TRBD2 cannot be verified. CDR3 loop: CASSQDWAGGPTDTQYF.